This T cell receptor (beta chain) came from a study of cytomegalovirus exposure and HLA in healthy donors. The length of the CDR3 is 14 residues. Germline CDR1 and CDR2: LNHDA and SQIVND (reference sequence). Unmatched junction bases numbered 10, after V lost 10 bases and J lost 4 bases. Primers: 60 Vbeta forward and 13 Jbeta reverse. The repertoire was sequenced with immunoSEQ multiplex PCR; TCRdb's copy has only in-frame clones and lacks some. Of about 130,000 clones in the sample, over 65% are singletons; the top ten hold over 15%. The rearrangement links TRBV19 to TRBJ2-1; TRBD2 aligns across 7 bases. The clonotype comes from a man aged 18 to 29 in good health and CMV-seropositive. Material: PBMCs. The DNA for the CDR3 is TGTGCCACCGCAGCGGGGCCGTTTTACAATGAGCAGTTCTTC. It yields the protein CATAAGPFYNEQFF.